This T cell receptor beta chain was identified during a study of blood T cell repertoires in COVID-19. Across the whole study: COVID-19 samples collected from the United States, Italy and Spain covered acute and convalescent phases. T cells, B-cell-depleted T cells, or PBMCs provided the cDNA or gDNA that served as material.

The CDR3 sequence is 14 residues long. Germline CDR1 reads SGHTA; CDR2 reads FQGNSA. After removal of 1 base from V and 4 bases from J, the junction contained 4 bases not matched to a gene. The table came from immunoSEQ multiplex PCR; TCRdb's copy has only in-frame clones and leaves some out. The sample has 60,000 to 100,000 clones, roughly 90% seen once; the top ten hold 4.6%. This clone has only one observation. Other nucleotide sequences from this sample produce the same CDR3. The sequence was obtained from a middle-aged man with active COVID-19. The sequenced sample consisted of peripheral blood. V is TRBV7-2 and J is TRBJ2-7, with 7 bases identical to TRBD2. Here the CDR3 DNA reads TGTGCCAGCAGCTTAGACCGCGGGGGATACGAGCAGTACTTC. Translating it yields CASSLDRGGYEQYF.